The sequence of this T cell receptor beta chain was determined in a study of cytomegalovirus exposure and HLA in healthy donors. PCR employed 60 Vbeta and 13 Jbeta primers. TCRdb's table, derived via immunoSEQ multiplex PCR, lists solely in-frame clones and lacks some. This table holds roughly 200,000 clones, approximately 80% found once. Regarding the study as a whole: Later on, an analysis tied 15,000 to 20,000 TCR beta sequences to HLA alleles at 0.05 false discovery rate. The study assumed roughly uniform donor sequencing depth for presence/absence analyses.

V lost 6 bases, J lost 0 bases, and 8 bases lay in between. The CDR3 loop spans 14 amino acids. Germline V gives CDR1 MNHNS, CDR2 SASEGT. Comments on this clone: What it binds is not known.

V gene TRBV6-1 combines with J gene TRBJ1-4, with D perhaps TRBD1 (6 bases). What was sequenced was PBMCs. The clonotype comes from a woman aged 50 to 60 in good health and CMV-seronegative. The CDR3 reads CASRDSATNEKLFF. CDR3 bases: TGTGCCAGCAGGGACAGTGCAACTAATGAAAAACTGTTTTTT.